The TCR beta chain described here comes from a study of blood T cell repertoires in COVID-19. Germline V gives CDR1 SGDLS, CDR2 YYNGEE. With 3 bases clipped from V and 8 bases from J, the junction kept 11 bases outside the gene matches. CDR3 size: 15 residues. Using immunoSEQ multiplex PCR, the repertoire was profiled, and TCRdb retains in-frame clones only, with some absent. Here the sample spans 250,000 to 350,000 clones, about 82% being singletons. V and J are TRBV9 and TRBJ2-3; 8 bases align to TRBD1. This sequence originates from a woman in her fifties or sixties with acute or convalescent COVID-19. The sample comprised peripheral blood. The CDR3 here is CASSALGQARATQYF. The CDR3 nucleotides are TGTGCCAGCAGCGCGTTGGGACAGGCCAGGGCTACGCAGTATTTT.